What follows are 20 T cell receptor beta chains derived from one specimen sequenced in a study of blood T cells in healthy people across ages. Through a sample-barcoded 5' primer and a J-beta primer mix, a second PCR was run for roughly 6 to 12 cycles. TCRdb independently ran MiXCR on the 5' RACE reads; one entry per CDR3 protein. The data contain 600,000 or so distinct CDR3 sequences, roughly 20% of them singletons. Specimen: blood. These receptor sequences come from a man between 65 and 85 years old in good health.

V is TRBV6-2 or TRBV6-3 and J is TRBJ2-3, with D maybe TRBD1 (7 bases). The CDR3 extends over 16 amino acids. V lost 4 bases and J lost 10, with 24 bases in between. CDR1 is MNHEY, CDR2 SVGEGT, per germline. CDR3 coding DNA: TGTGCCAGCAGTTGGCCCGGGACAGCCAGGACTACCTCGCAGTATTTT. As protein: CASSWPGTARTTSQYF.

The chain combines TRBV29-1 with TRBJ2-7, with TRBD2 as a possible D gene (5 bases). V lost 3 bases and J 7 bases, leaving 13 bases between the germline ends. Germline assignment: CDR1 SQVTM and CDR2 ANQGSEA. The CDR3 is 12 residues long. DNA of the CDR3: TGCAGCGTTGAGGAGGCTCCGGGGGAGCAGTACTTC. This codes for CSVEEAPGEQYF.

This clonotype was detected only a few times. The V gene is TRBV11-2, the J gene TRBJ2-7, with 7 positions matching TRBD1. Trimming at V came to 6 bases and at J to 2 bases, leaving 10 bases not matched to a gene. Germline CDR1 and CDR2: SGHAT and FQNNGV. This CDR3 comprises 15 residues. CDR3 region: CASSSTGDLPYEQYF. DNA of the CDR3: TGTGCCAGCAGTTCCACAGGGGATCTTCCCTACGAGCAGTACTTC.

The chain joins TRBV7-2 to TRBJ2-5; possibly TRBD2 for D (6 bases). The CDR3 runs 13 residues. The germline V gene has CDR1 SGHTA and CDR2 FQGNSA. V was cut by 6 bases and J by 2 bases, with 10 bases left in between. CDR3 in amino acids: CASRTSIQETQYF. The DNA of the CDR3 is TGTGCCAGCAGGACTAGTATACAAGAGACCCAGTACTTC.

This CDR3 reads CASSQDKRHGYTF. The CDR3 bases are TGTGCCAGCAGCCAGGATAAACGGCATGGCTACACCTTC. This chain links TRBV6-5 with TRBJ1-2; D is undetermined. Looked up from germline, CDR1 is MNHEY and CDR2 is SVGAGI. The CDR3 is made up of 13 amino acids. Trimming stripped 6 bases from V and 6 bases from J, with 14 bases between.

The rearrangement links TRBV7-9 to TRBJ2-7; no firm D call. V lost 0 bases and J lost 5, with 8 bases in between. Looked up from germline, CDR1 is SEHNR and CDR2 is FQNEAQ (reference sequence). CDR3 size: 13 residues. The CDR3 protein is CASSLAGKHEQYF. The CDR3 DNA reads as TGTGCCAGCAGCTTAGCAGGGAAGCACGAGCAGTACTTC.

V usage is TRBV28 and J usage is TRBJ1-5, with TRBD1 identical over 8 bases. This CDR3 is 13 amino acids long. Germline V gives CDR1 MDHEN, CDR2 SYDVKM. Trimming at V came to 2 bases and at J to 9 bases, leaving 3 bases not matched to a gene. The CDR3, as DNA: TGTGCCAGCAGTTTAACAGGGGGTTTGCCCCAGCATTTT. Translating it yields CASSLTGGLPQHF.

The chain has TRBV29-1 and TRBJ2-5; D perhaps matches TRBD2 (7 bases). V was pared by 0 bases and J by 6 bases, with 14 bases between. This CDR3 is 14 amino acids long. The V gene's germline CDR1 is SQVTM and CDR2 ANQGSEA. The CDR3 DNA reads TGCAGCGTTGAAGATAGGGGGGGAACGAAGACCCAGTACTTC. Protein: CSVEDRGGTKTQYF. Filled out from reference TRBV29-1 and TRBJ2-5, the complete variable domain reads SAVISQKPSRDICQRGTSLTIQCQVDSQVTMMFWYRQQPGQSLTLIATANQGSEATYESGFVIDKFPISRPNLTFSTLTVSNMSPEDSSIYLCSVEDRGGTKTQYFGPGTRLLVL.

This clonotype was counted a few times. V and J are TRBV7-6 and TRBJ2-1, with TRBD2 matching over 10 bases. This CDR3 has 16 residues. V dropped 2 bases and J dropped 6; count of bases not matched to a gene: 7. The V gene's germline CDR1 is SGHVS and CDR2 FNYEAQ. In DNA, the CDR3 is TGTGCCAGCAGCTTAATCCCTAGCGGGAGTGTCAATGAGCAGTTCTTC. Protein sequence: CASSLIPSGSVNEQFF.

There are many counts of this clonotype. CDR3 nucleotides: TGTGCCAGCAGCGTAGAGACAGGGTCCTACAATGAGCAGTTCTTC. It is translated as CASSVETGSYNEQFF. This sequence joins TRBV9 and TRBJ2-1; 7 nucleotides match TRBD1. The CDR3 has 15 amino acids. From germline, CDR1 is SGDLS and CDR2 YYNGEE. With 0 bases clipped from V and 1 base from J, the junction kept 1 base outside the gene matches.

In its sample, this clonotype was seen a few times. The V and J genes are TRBV7-9 and TRBJ1-1, with unresolved D. In germline, CDR1 is SEHNR, CDR2 FQNEAQ (reference sequence). The CDR3 totals 14 residues. V was clipped by 1 base and J by 1 base, with 7 bases between them. In DNA form, the CDR3 reads TGTGCCAGCAGCTTAGTCGAAGGGAACACTGAAGCTTTCTTT. Translation: CASSLVEGNTEAFF.

This clonotype has a handful of counts. The V and J genes are TRBV9 and TRBJ2-7; TRBD1 matches 9 bases. The CDR3 length is 14 residues. Germline lookup yields CDR1 SGDLS and CDR2 YYNGEE. Trimming cost V 3 bases and J 5 bases; bases outside gene matches: 6. This CDR3 reads CASSGTGTGNEQYF. For the CDR3, the DNA is TGTGCCAGCAGCGGTACCGGGACAGGGAACGAGCAGTACTTC.

Concerning this clonotype: The conserved phenylalanine or tryptophan is not found at the CDR3 terminus, so this likely reflects a read error. This chain links TRBV4-1 with TRBJ2-7; no reliable D call. The V gene lost 8 bases and the J gene lost 2 bases, with 19 bases spanning the gap. Germline values: CDR1 MGHRA, CDR2 YSYEKL. CDR3 size: 15 residues. CDR3 in DNA: TGCGCCAGCTCCAGCCACCGCTCGGGCCCCTACGAGCAGTACTCC. Translating gives CASSSHRSGPYEQYS.

The sample holds many counts of this clonotype. The J gene is TRBJ2-1, the V gene TRBV24-1; tentative D call: TRBD2 (5 bases). V lost 4 bases to trimming and J lost 5 bases, with 11 bases between them. Germline V lookup: CDR1 KGHDR, CDR2 SFDVKD. This CDR3 spans 14 amino acids. The chain's CDR3 is CATSEGSVNNEQFF. The CDR3, as DNA: TGTGCCACCAGTGAGGGTAGCGTGAACAATGAGCAGTTCTTC.

This clonotype was counted at least ten times. V gene TRBV29-1 combines with J gene TRBJ2-5; 8 bases match TRBD2. V gave up 6 bases and J gave up 5 bases; unmatched junction bases: 5. Germline V gene data show CDR1 as SQVTM and CDR2 as ANQGSEA. The CDR3 has 12 amino acids. CDR3 loop: CSVTSGQETQYF. Here the CDR3 DNA reads TGCAGCGTCACTAGCGGCCAGGAGACCCAGTACTTC.

The rearrangement links TRBV15 to TRBJ2-1; TRBD1 matches at 8 bases. J was trimmed by 8 bases and V by 1 base; bases with no gene match: 7. CDR3 size: 15 residues. Germline V CDR1 and CDR2: LNHNV, YYDKDF (reference sequence). The DNA of the CDR3 is TGTGCCACCAGCAGAGCGAGGACAGGGTTCGATGAGCAGTTCTTC. Protein product: CATSRARTGFDEQFF.

The table lists this clonotype with many counts. This sequence joins TRBV30 and TRBJ1-5; no clear D gene. In germline, CDR1 is GTSNPN, CDR2 SVGIG (reference sequence). This CDR3 has 15 amino acids. V lost 1 base and J 6 bases, leaving 16 bases between the germline ends. The CDR3: CAWSAPGAAVQPQHF. CDR3 DNA sequence: TGTGCCTGGAGTGCCCCAGGAGCGGCGGTTCAGCCCCAGCATTTT.

This clonotype was found a few times. The chain uses TRBV10-3 and TRBJ2-5; a weak D match, TRBD2 (6 bases). The end of the DNA fits TRBJ2-7 better, so the J call may be wrong. This CDR3 is built from 13 residues. Germline CDR1 ENHRY, CDR2 SYGVKD. CDR3 sequence reads: CAIMGGSSYEQYF. The CDR3 DNA follows: TGTGCCATCATGGGAGGCAGCTCCTACGAGCAGTACTTC.

Concerning this clonotype itself: Its ends do not fully match the called genes, so a read error is possible. J is TRBJ2-5 and V is TRBV12-3 or TRBV12-4; D is perhaps TRBD1 or TRBD2 (5 bases each). The CDR3 sequence is 15 residues long. The DNA of the CDR3 is TGTGCCAGCAGTTTCCAGGGAGCTAGCTCCTACGAGCAGCACTTC. This translates into CASSFQGASSYEQHF.

This clonotype was picked up a small number of times. The genes are TRBV6-1 and TRBJ1-2, with a possible D match to TRBD1 (5 bases). Germline CDR1 reads MNHNS; CDR2 reads SASEGT. The CDR3 contains 16 residues. The V end lost 0 bases, the J end lost 4 bases, and 15 bases lay between the germline ends. This CDR3 reads CASSEAFGGKGYGYTF. Written as DNA, the CDR3 is TGTGCCAGCAGTGAAGCTTTTGGGGGAAAGGGCTATGGCTACACCTTC.